The 20 T cell receptor beta chains below all came from one sample that was sequenced in a study of cytomegalovirus exposure and HLA in healthy donors. Amplification used 60 Vbeta primers and 13 Jbeta primers. Clones were sequenced by immunoSEQ multiplex PCR, and TCRdb holds only the in-frame ones, with some missing. The sample has some 110,000 clones, approximately 16% seen once; the top ten hold roughly 0.79%. Sample: PBMCs. Receptors originate from a female donor in good health and CMV-seronegative.

The rearrangement links TRBV7-9 to TRBJ1-1; D is ambiguous. The ends were cut back, 1 base at V and 3 bases at J, with 9 bases in the middle. This CDR3 has 14 amino acids. Germline assignment: CDR1 SEHNR and CDR2 FQNEAQ (reference sequence). Here the CDR3 DNA reads TGTGCCAGCAGCTTAGGGGCAGCCTACACTGAAGCTTTCTTT. Translation gives CASSLGAAYTEAFF.

This CDR3 reads CATSRNPGTGEEQYF. The CDR3, as DNA: TGTGCCACCAGCAGGAACCCCGGGACAGGGGAAGAGCAGTACTTC. This chain links TRBV15 with TRBJ2-7, with 10 bases aligning to TRBD1. Germline V gene sequence: CDR1 LNHNV, CDR2 YYDKDF (reference sequence). After removal of 3 bases from V and 7 bases from J, the junction contained 9 bases not matched to a gene. The CDR3 contains 15 residues.

The V gene is TRBV19, the J gene TRBJ2-7, with 7 bases aligning to TRBD1. Per the germline V gene, CDR1 is LNHDA and CDR2 is SQIVND (reference sequence). This CDR3 contains 14 residues. V was pared by 4 bases and J by 6 bases, with 9 bases of the junction left unmatched. The CDR3 spells CASSTRQGTSEQYF. CDR3 in DNA: TGTGCCAGTAGTACCCGACAGGGAACATCCGAGCAGTACTTC.

This clone was counted between two and nine times. V is TRBV9 and J is TRBJ2-3, with a possible D match to TRBD2 (6 bases). Trimming took 3 bases from V and 2 from J, leaving 13 bases between them. CDR1 is SGDLS and CDR2 is YYNGEE in the germline V gene. The CDR3 sequence is 15 residues long. This CDR3 reads CASSAWDFFTDTQYF. DNA of the CDR3: TGTGCCAGCAGCGCTTGGGACTTTTTCACAGATACGCAGTATTTT.

This sequence joins TRBV7-6 and TRBJ2-7, with 12 bases identical to TRBD2. Germline lookup yields CDR1 SGHVS and CDR2 FNYEAQ. This CDR3 is 15 amino acids long. V dropped 5 bases and J dropped 7; count of bases not matched to a gene: 9. In DNA form, the CDR3 reads TGTGCCAGCAGCCTGCGACTAGCGGGAGCTAGGGAGCAGTACTTC. Protein: CASSLRLAGAREQYF.

J is TRBJ2-2 and V is TRBV27; D is undetermined. Trimming removed 4 bases at V and 1 base at J, with 10 bases between. The CDR3 sequence is 15 residues long. In germline, CDR1 is MNHEY, CDR2 SMNVEV (reference sequence). The CDR3 spells CASSYSYRNTGELFF. In DNA, the CDR3 is TGTGCCAGCAGTTATTCCTACAGGAACACCGGGGAGCTGTTTTTT.

The chain couples TRBV6-4 to TRBJ1-6, with 10 bases identical to TRBD1. The germline V gene encodes CDR1 MRHNA and CDR2 SNTAGT. The CDR3 totals 16 residues. After removal of 9 bases from V and 0 bases from J, the junction contained 5 bases not matched to a gene. The DNA of the CDR3 is TGTGCCAGGTCGACAGGGGGCTTCTCCTATAATTCACCCCTCCACTTT. Translating it yields CARSTGGFSYNSPLHF.

This chain connects TRBV30 to TRBJ1-1; D possibly corresponds to TRBD1 (5 bases). This CDR3 has 12 amino acids. Germline CDR1 is GTSNPN and CDR2 is SVGIG (reference sequence). The V and J ends lost 7 bases and 0 bases respectively, with 9 bases between them. The CDR3 sequence is CAFLQVNTEAFF. The CDR3 bases are TGTGCCTTCTTACAGGTGAACACTGAAGCTTTCTTT.

This chain connects TRBV6-5 to TRBJ1-5, with TRBD1 matching 7 bases. This CDR3 contains 15 residues. CDR1 is MNHEY and CDR2 is SVGAGI in the germline V gene. V lost 6 bases and J lost 3; bases outside the gene matches: 8. The CDR3 loop is CASSPDRADNQPQHF. The CDR3 nucleotides are TGTGCCAGCAGCCCCGACAGGGCCGACAATCAGCCCCAGCATTTT.

This clone was observed a handful of times. J is TRBJ2-5 and V is TRBV4-3; D might be TRBD1 (5 bases). Germline V CDR1 and CDR2: LGHNA, YSLEER. Trimming left V 1 base short and J 5 bases short, with 14 bases between. CDR3 length: 15 residues. This CDR3 reads CASSQAFNQGETQYF. Written as DNA, the CDR3 is TGCGCCAGCAGCCAAGCATTTAACCAGGGCGAGACCCAGTACTTC.

The chain couples TRBV30 to TRBJ2-1; 12 bases match TRBD1. CDR1 and CDR2 from the germline V gene are GTSNPN and SVGIG (reference sequence). This CDR3 is 14 amino acids long. V was pared by 5 bases and J by 4 bases, with 3 bases of the junction left unmatched. The CDR3 nucleotides are TGTGCCTGGGCGGGACAGGGGGCGTACAATGAGCAGTTCTTC. It translates to CAWAGQGAYNEQFF.

This clone was counted between two and nine times. The chain joins TRBV5-1 to TRBJ2-5, with TRBD2 identical over 8 bases. The V gene end was trimmed by 2 bases and the J gene end by 4 bases; junction bases not matched to a gene: 16. The CDR3 covers 18 residues. Germline V lookup: CDR1 SGHRS, CDR2 YFSETQ. The CDR3 DNA sequence: TGCGCCAGCAGCTTTCCCAATGTTAGCGGGACCTACAGAGAGACCCAGTACTTC. It is translated as CASSFPNVSGTYRETQYF.

The J gene is TRBJ2-1, the V gene TRBV29-1, with a possible D match to TRBD2 (5 bases). Trimming stripped 6 bases from V and 13 bases from J, with 16 bases between. The CDR3 spans 11 residues. Germline V CDR1 and CDR2: SQVTM, ANQGSEA. CDR3 bases: TGCAGCGTGACTCGGACGGGGTCCCAGTTCTTC. Residues: CSVTRTGSQFF.

This clone was counted only a few times. The J gene is TRBJ2-2, the V gene TRBV5-1; D possibly corresponds to TRBD1 (6 bases). CDR3 size: 16 residues. Germline assignment: CDR1 SGHRS and CDR2 YFSETQ. Trimming removed 4 bases at V and 5 bases at J, with 18 bases between. The CDR3 spells CASSIIEVTGTGELFF. DNA of the CDR3: TGCGCCAGCAGCATAATCGAAGTTACAGGGACCGGGGAGCTGTTTTTT.

The V call is TRBV19, the J call TRBJ2-5; 8 nucleotides match TRBD1. Germline V CDR1 and CDR2: LNHDA, SQIVND (reference sequence). The CDR3 is 13 amino acids. The V gene end was trimmed by 6 bases and the J gene end by 5 bases; junction bases not matched to a gene: 5. CDR3 sequence reads: CASSRTGLETQYF. CDR3 nucleotide sequence: TGTGCCAGTAGCCGGACAGGGCTGGAGACCCAGTACTTC.

There are a few counts of this clone. The gene calls are TRBV7-9 and TRBJ2-7; 7 bases line up with TRBD1. V dropped 5 bases and J dropped 6; count of bases not matched to a gene: 13. Germline CDR1 and CDR2: SEHNR and FQNEAQ (reference sequence). The CDR3 runs to 15 residues. In nucleotides, the CDR3 is TGTGCCAGCAGCATGATGACAGGGAAAGTCGGCGAGCAGTACTTC. Protein product: CASSMMTGKVGEQYF.

A few counts support this clone. The chain joins TRBV5-6 to TRBJ1-1; the D gene is possibly TRBD1 (5 bases). V lost 0 bases, J lost 5 bases, and 14 bases lay in between. The CDR3 is 15 amino acids. CDR1 SGHDT and CDR2 YYEEEE come from the germline V gene. The CDR3 DNA reads as TGTGCCAGCAGCTTGGGTCCAGCCCGGGGGACTGAAGCTTTCTTT. Amino acid sequence: CASSLGPARGTEAFF.

CDR3 loop: CASSQGLAHEQYF. The CDR3 nucleotides read TGTGCCAGCAGCCAGGGACTAGCGCACGAGCAGTACTTC. The gene calls are TRBV14 and TRBJ2-7; 10 positions agree with TRBD2. With 3 bases clipped from V and 5 bases from J, the junction kept 1 base outside the gene matches. The V gene's germline CDR1 is SGHDN and CDR2 FVKESK. The CDR3 runs to 13 residues.

V is TRBV6-1 and J is TRBJ2-1, with D possibly TRBD1 on 6 matching bases. The germline V gene has CDR1 MNHNS and CDR2 SASEGT. V lost 3 bases and J 8 bases, leaving 17 bases between the germline ends. The CDR3 consists of 15 residues. CDR3 sequence reads: CASSESYRVWYEQFF. CDR3 bases: TGTGCCAGCAGTGAGAGCTACAGGGTATGGTATGAGCAGTTCTTC.

This clone showed up just a few times. This chain joins TRBV18 and TRBJ1-1; 8 positions agree with TRBD1. CDR1 and CDR2 from the germline V gene are KGHSH and LQKENI. This CDR3 has 17 residues. V trimming: 6 bases; J trimming: 4 bases; junction bases outside the gene matches: 16. CDR3 residues: CASSPVRSGGMGTEAFF. CDR3 nucleotide sequence: TGTGCCAGCTCCCCCGTACGCTCAGGGGGCATGGGCACTGAAGCTTTCTTT. Looking up the rest from reference TRBV18 and TRBJ1-1 gives the full variable domain: NAGVMQNPRHLVRRRGQEARLRCSPMKGHSHVYWYRQLPEEGLKFMVYLQKENIIDESGMPKERFSAEFPKEGPSILRIQQVVRGDSAAYFCASSPVRSGGMGTEAFFGQGTRLTVV.